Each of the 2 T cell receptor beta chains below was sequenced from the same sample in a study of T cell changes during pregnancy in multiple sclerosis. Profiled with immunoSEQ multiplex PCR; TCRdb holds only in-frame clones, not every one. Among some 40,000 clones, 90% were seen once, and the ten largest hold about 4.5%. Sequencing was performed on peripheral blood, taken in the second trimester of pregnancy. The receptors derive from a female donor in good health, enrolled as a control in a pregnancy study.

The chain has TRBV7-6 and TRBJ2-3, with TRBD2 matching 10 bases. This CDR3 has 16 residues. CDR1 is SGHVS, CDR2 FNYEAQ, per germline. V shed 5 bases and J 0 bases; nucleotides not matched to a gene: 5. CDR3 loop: CASSVTSGKSTDTQYF. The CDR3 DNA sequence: TGTGCCAGCAGCGTTACTAGCGGGAAAAGCACAGATACGCAGTATTTT.

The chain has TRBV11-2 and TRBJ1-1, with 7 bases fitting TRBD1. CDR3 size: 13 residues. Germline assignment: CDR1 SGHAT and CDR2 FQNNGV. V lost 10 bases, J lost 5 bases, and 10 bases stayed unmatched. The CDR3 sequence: CATRQGMGTEAFF. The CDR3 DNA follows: TGTGCCACTCGACAGGGAATGGGGACTGAAGCTTTCTTT.